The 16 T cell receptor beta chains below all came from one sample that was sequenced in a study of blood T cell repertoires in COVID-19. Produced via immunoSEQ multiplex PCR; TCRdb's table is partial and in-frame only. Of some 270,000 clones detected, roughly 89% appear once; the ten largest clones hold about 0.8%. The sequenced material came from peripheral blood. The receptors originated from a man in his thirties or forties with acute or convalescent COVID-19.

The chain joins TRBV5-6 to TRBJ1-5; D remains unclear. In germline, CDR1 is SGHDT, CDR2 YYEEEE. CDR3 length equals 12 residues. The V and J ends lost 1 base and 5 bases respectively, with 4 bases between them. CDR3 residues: CASSLQDQPQHF. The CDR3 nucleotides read TGTGCCAGCAGCTTGCAGGATCAGCCCCAGCATTTT.

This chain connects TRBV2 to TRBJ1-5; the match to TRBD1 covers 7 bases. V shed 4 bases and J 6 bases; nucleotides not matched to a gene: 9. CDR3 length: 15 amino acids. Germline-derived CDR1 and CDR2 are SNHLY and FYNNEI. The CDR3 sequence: CASSGSTGVGQPQHF. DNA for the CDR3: TGTGCCAGCAGTGGATCAACAGGGGTGGGTCAGCCCCAGCATTTT.

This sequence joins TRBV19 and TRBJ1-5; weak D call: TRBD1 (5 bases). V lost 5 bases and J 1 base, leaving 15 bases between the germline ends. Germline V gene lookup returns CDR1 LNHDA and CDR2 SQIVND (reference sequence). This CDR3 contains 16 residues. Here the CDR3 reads CASSFSRVLSNQPQHF. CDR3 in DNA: TGTGCCAGTAGTTTCAGCAGGGTTTTGAGCAATCAGCCCCAGCATTTT.

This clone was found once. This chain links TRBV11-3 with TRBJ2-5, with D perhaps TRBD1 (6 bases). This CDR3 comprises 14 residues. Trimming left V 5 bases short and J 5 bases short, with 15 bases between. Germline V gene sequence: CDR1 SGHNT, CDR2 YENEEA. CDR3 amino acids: CASSADSETETQYF. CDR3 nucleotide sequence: TGTGCCAGCAGCGCGGACAGTGAAACGGAGACCCAGTACTTC.

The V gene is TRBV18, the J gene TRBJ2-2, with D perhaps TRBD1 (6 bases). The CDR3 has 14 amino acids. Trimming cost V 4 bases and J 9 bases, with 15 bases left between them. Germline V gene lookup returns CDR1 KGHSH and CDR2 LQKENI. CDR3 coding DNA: TGTGCCAGCTCACTCCTGGACAGTTTCCGGGAGCTGTTTTTT. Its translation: CASSLLDSFRELFF.

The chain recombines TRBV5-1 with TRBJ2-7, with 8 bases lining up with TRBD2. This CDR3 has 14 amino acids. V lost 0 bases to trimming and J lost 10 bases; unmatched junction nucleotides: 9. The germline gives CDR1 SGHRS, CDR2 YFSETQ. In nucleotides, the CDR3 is TGCGCCAGCAGCTTGGACTTAGCGGGGCCCCCTCAGTACTTC. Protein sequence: CASSLDLAGPPQYF.

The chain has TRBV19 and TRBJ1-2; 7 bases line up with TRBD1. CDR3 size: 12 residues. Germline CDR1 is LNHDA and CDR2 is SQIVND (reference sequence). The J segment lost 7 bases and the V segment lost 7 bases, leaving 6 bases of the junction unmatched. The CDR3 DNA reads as TGTGCCAGTACTACACAGGGGTTTGGCTACACCTTC. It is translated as CASTTQGFGYTF.

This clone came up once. The CDR3 reads CASSRDSNSPLHF. The CDR3, as DNA: TGCGCCAGCAGCCGGGACAGCAATTCACCCCTCCACTTT. V and J are TRBV10-1 and TRBJ1-6; 7 bases map to TRBD1. The V gene's germline CDR1 is WNHNN and CDR2 SYGVQD (reference sequence). The CDR3 is made up of 13 amino acids. Trimming at V came to 6 bases and at J to 7 bases, leaving 3 bases not matched to a gene.

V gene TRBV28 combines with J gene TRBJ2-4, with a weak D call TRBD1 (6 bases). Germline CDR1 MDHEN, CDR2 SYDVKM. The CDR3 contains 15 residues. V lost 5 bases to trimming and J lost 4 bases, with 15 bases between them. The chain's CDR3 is CASSGPGTFKNIQYF. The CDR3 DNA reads TGTGCCAGCAGTGGTCCCGGGACATTTAAAAACATTCAGTACTTC. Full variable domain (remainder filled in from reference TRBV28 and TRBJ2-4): DVKVTQSSRYLVKRTGEKVFLECVQDMDHENMFWYRQDPGLGLRLIYFSYDVKMKEKGDIPEGYSVSREKKERFSLILESASTNQTSMYLCASSGPGTFKNIQYFGAGTRLSVL.

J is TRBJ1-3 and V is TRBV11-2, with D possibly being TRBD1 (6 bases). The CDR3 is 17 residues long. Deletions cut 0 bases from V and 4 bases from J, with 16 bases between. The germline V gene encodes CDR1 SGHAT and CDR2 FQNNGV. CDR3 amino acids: CASSLDGWSGTGNTIYF. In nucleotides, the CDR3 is TGTGCCAGCAGCTTAGATGGTTGGTCAGGGACAGGAAACACCATATATTTT.

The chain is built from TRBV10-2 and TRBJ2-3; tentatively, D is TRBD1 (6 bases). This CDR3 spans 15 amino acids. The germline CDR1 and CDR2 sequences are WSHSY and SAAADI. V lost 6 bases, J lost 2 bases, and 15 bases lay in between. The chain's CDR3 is CASRRTAVHTDTQYF. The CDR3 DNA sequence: TGCGCCAGCAGAAGGACAGCGGTTCACACAGATACGCAGTATTTT.

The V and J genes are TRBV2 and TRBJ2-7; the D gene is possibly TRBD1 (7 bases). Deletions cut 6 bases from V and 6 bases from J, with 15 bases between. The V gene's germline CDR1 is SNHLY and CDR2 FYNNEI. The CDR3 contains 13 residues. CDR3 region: CASRGGQIGEQYF. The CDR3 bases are TGTGCCAGCAGGGGGGGACAGATCGGCGAGCAGTACTTC.

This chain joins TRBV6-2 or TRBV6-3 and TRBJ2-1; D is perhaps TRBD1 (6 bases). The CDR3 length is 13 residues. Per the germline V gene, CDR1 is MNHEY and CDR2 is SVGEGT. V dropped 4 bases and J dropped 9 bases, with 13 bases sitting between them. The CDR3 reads CASSSTGRGEQFF. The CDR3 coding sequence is TGTGCCAGCAGTTCCACAGGGCGAGGTGAGCAGTTCTTC.

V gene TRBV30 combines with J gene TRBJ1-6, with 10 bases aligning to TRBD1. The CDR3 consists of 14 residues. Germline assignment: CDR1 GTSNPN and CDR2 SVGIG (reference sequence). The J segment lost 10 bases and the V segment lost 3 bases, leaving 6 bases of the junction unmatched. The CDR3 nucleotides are TGTGCCTGGAGCGGGACAGGGGAAGAATCACCCCTCCACTTT. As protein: CAWSGTGEESPLHF.

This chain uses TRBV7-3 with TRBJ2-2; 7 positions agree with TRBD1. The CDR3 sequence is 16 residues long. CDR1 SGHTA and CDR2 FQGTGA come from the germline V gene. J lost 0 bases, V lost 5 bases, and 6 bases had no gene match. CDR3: CASSPGQTTNTGELFF. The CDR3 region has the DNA TGTGCCAGCAGCCCGGGACAGACAACGAACACCGGGGAGCTGTTTTTT.

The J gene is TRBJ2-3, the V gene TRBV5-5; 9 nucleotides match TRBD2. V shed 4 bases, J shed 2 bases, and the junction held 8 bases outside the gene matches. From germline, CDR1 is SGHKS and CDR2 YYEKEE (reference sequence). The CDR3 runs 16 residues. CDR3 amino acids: CASSQRPSGNTDTQYF. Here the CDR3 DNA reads TGTGCCAGCAGCCAAAGGCCTAGCGGGAACACAGATACGCAGTATTTT.